The 25 T cell receptor beta chains below come from one sample, sequenced in a study of lymphopenia after photon versus proton radiotherapy. Clones were read by immunoSEQ multiplex PCR, and TCRdb kept only the in-frame ones, dropping some. This sample has tens of thousands of clones, with around 83% found just once. Sequencing used peripheral blood, obtained from a patient treated with photon-based radiotherapy. These receptors were taken from a man in his fifties or sixties with gastric cancer.

The CDR3 is CSVVLNTEAFF. In DNA, the CDR3 is TGCAGCGTCGTTCTGAACACTGAAGCTTTCTTT. This rearrangement joins TRBV29-1 to TRBJ1-1; the D is unclear. The V and J ends lost 6 bases and 0 bases respectively, with 5 bases between them. The CDR3 loop spans 11 amino acids. Germline V gene data show CDR1 as SQVTM and CDR2 as ANQGSEA.

This chain connects TRBV5-1 to TRBJ1-2; D is unresolved. CDR3 length: 16 amino acids. Germline V lookup: CDR1 SGHRS, CDR2 YFSETQ. The V gene lost 4 bases and the J gene lost 3 bases, with 19 bases spanning the gap. In DNA, the CDR3 is TGCGCCAGCAGCCGAAACATTAGGGCTTTTGACTATGGCTACACCTTC. It is translated as CASSRNIRAFDYGYTF.

This clone is labeled medium-sized. The CDR3 coding sequence is TGTGCCAGCTCACCACCGACAGCGATCAGTAGGGGCTACACCTTC. Amino acid sequence: CASSPPTAISRGYTF. The V call is TRBV18, the J call TRBJ1-2; D may be TRBD1 (5 bases). The CDR3 sequence is 15 residues long. Germline V lookup: CDR1 KGHSH, CDR2 LQKENI. Deletions cut 0 bases from V and 8 bases from J, with 16 bases between.

The CDR3 DNA reads as TGTGCCAGCAGCCAGAAACGAGCTTTCTTT. Its protein is CASSQKRAFF. This chain joins TRBV28 and TRBJ1-1, with D uncertain. CDR1 and CDR2 (germline): MDHEN, SYDVKM. This CDR3 has 10 amino acids. The ends were cut back, 6 bases at V and 10 bases at J, with 9 bases in the middle.

The chain recombines TRBV7-8 with TRBJ2-7; D gene uncertain. The V gene's germline CDR1 is SGHVS and CDR2 FQNEAQ. V was trimmed by 1 base and J by 5 bases, leaving 9 bases between them. The CDR3 has 13 amino acids. The CDR3 protein is CASSLGLADEQYF. For the CDR3, the DNA is TGTGCCAGCAGCTTAGGGCTTGCCGACGAGCAGTACTTC.

The gene calls are TRBV5-6 and TRBJ2-3; D call uncertain. Germline CDR1 and CDR2: SGHDT and YYEEEE. The CDR3 length is 12 residues. V gave up 2 bases and J gave up 3 bases, with 4 bases separating them. Here the CDR3 reads CASSFVTDTQYF. CDR3 DNA sequence: TGTGCCAGCAGCTTCGTAACAGATACGCAGTATTTT.

This clone has more than one count but fewer than ten. V is TRBV29-1 and J is TRBJ2-7; 12 bases are shared with TRBD2. The CDR3 has 16 residues. Unmatched junction bases numbered 7, after V lost 1 base and J lost 3 bases. Germline CDR1 SQVTM, CDR2 ANQGSEA. For the CDR3, the DNA is TGCAGCGTTGAAGGGGGACTAGCGGGTTTCGTCTACGAGCAGTACTTC. Residues: CSVEGGLAGFVYEQYF.

This clone was recorded a few times. The gene calls are TRBV7-9 and TRBJ1-1; D uncertain. Per the germline V gene, CDR1 is SEHNR and CDR2 is FQNEAQ (reference sequence). With 5 bases removed from V and 10 bases from J, the gap between germline ends came to 14 bases. This CDR3 is 12 amino acids long. CDR3 sequence: CASSLGRTTAFF. For the CDR3, the DNA is TGTGCCAGCAGCCTGGGTAGAACAACAGCTTTCTTT.

This sequence joins TRBV23-1 and TRBJ1-1; 8 bases fit TRBD1. TRBV23-1 is an ORF, and what it does is uncertain. CDR3 size: 16 residues. V lost 0 bases and J lost 6; bases outside the gene matches: 9. The CDR3 nucleotides read TGCGCCAGCAGTCAATCGTGGGGACAGGTGGAACCTGAAGCTTTCTTT. This encodes CASSQSWGQVEPEAFF.

This rearrangement joins TRBV11-2 to TRBJ2-1; no clear D. This CDR3 has 16 amino acids. Trimming stripped 4 bases from V and 0 bases from J, with 13 bases between. Germline CDR1 and CDR2: SGHAT and FQNNGV. The CDR3 region is CASSSGGATSYNEQFF. CDR3 coding DNA: TGTGCCAGCAGCTCTGGCGGCGCCACCTCCTACAATGAGCAGTTCTTC.

The chain uses TRBV7-9 and TRBJ2-2; 9 bases match TRBD2. Germline CDR1 and CDR2: SEHNR and FQNEAQ (reference sequence). The V gene end was trimmed by 10 bases and the J gene end by 2 bases; junction bases not matched to a gene: 14. The CDR3 is 17 residues long. CDR3: CATPGGAGGLNTGELFF. The CDR3 coding sequence is TGTGCCACCCCTGGTGGAGCGGGAGGCCTAAACACCGGGGAGCTGTTTTTT. Looking up the rest from reference TRBV7-9 and TRBJ2-2 gives the full variable domain: DTGVSQNPRHKITKRGQNVTFRCDPISEHNRLYWYRQTLGQGPEFLTYFQNEAQLEKSRLLSDRFSAERPKGSFSTLEIQRTEQGDSAMYLCATPGGAGGLNTGELFFGEGSRLTVL.

This chain's CDR3 is CASSPPSSFWRTYNEQFF. CDR3 nucleotide sequence: TGTGCCAGCAGTCCACCCTCTAGTTTCTGGCGGACCTACAATGAGCAGTTCTTC. The V call is TRBV27, the J call TRBJ2-1; D is undetermined. The CDR3 contains 18 residues. Germline V lookup: CDR1 MNHEY, CDR2 SMNVEV (reference sequence). V was trimmed by 5 bases and J by 2 bases, leaving 22 bases between them.

On this clone: An end of the junction differs from the germline gene, which may be a read error. This rearrangement joins TRBV5-1 to TRBJ2-7, with 8 bases matching TRBD2. The CDR3 totals 14 residues. Looked up from germline, CDR1 is SGHRS and CDR2 is YFSETQ. The CDR3 here is CASSHGGATYGQYF. CDR3 DNA sequence: TGCGCCAGCAGCCACGGGGGGGCCACCTACGGGCAGTACTTC.

This chain uses TRBV6-5 with TRBJ1-2; D is undetermined. Germline V gene lookup returns CDR1 MNHEY and CDR2 SVGAGI. CDR3 length: 14 residues. Trimming shortened V by 7 bases and J by 7 bases, and 19 bases separated the two germline ends. The CDR3 reads CASTLRRGERGYTF. The CDR3 DNA reads TGTGCCAGCACCCTCCGGCGGGGAGAGCGTGGCTACACCTTC.

The rearrangement links TRBV27 to TRBJ2-2; tentatively, D is TRBD2 (6 bases). V gave up 8 bases and J gave up 2 bases, with 9 bases separating them. This CDR3 is 13 amino acids long. Germline V gives CDR1 MNHEY, CDR2 SMNVEV (reference sequence). The CDR3 region is CASRDFNTGELFF. CDR3 in DNA: TGTGCCAGCCGGGACTTCAACACCGGGGAGCTGTTTTTT.

The genes are TRBV19 and TRBJ2-7; TRBD1 is a possible D gene (6 bases). Germline-derived CDR1 and CDR2 are LNHDA and SQIVND (reference sequence). V dropped 6 bases and J dropped 0 bases, with 12 bases sitting between them. There are 14 residues in the CDR3. The CDR3 bases are TGTGCCAGTAGGGGGGCAGACGCCTCCTACGAGCAGTACTTC. Encoded protein: CASRGADASYEQYF.

The rearrangement joins TRBV19 to TRBJ1-2; the match to TRBD1 covers 9 bases. Germline V CDR1 and CDR2: LNHDA, SQIVND (reference sequence). The CDR3 has 15 amino acids. Unmatched junction bases numbered 11, after V lost 5 bases and J lost 7 bases. The CDR3 region has the DNA TGTGCCAGTAGTGCCACAGGGGGCAGGAGGGTTGGCTACACCTTC. It yields the protein CASSATGGRRVGYTF.

The chain joins TRBV7-8 to TRBJ2-7; no definite D call. Per germline, CDR1 SGHVS and CDR2 FQNEAQ. The CDR3 is 12 residues long. The ends were cut back, 5 bases at V and 7 bases at J, with 12 bases in the middle. The DNA of the CDR3 is TGTGCCAGCAGCCCGAGGATAAGGGAGCAGTACTTC. Protein product: CASSPRIREQYF.

A single count supports this clone. The chain recombines TRBV4-1 with TRBJ1-1, with D perhaps matching TRBD1 (5 bases). CDR1 and CDR2 (germline): MGHRA, YSYEKL. Trimming left V 0 bases short and J 3 bases short, with 14 bases between. This CDR3 is 16 amino acids long. The CDR3 loop is CASSQEKQAADTEAFF. The CDR3 DNA sequence: TGCGCCAGCAGCCAAGAAAAACAGGCGGCGGACACTGAAGCTTTCTTT.

This clone is a singleton in its sample. V and J are TRBV27 and TRBJ2-2, with D perhaps matching TRBD1 (6 bases). The CDR3 runs to 15 residues. Trimming took 6 bases from V and 4 from J, leaving 15 bases between them. Germline V gene data show CDR1 as MNHEY and CDR2 as SMNVEV (reference sequence). The CDR3 DNA reads as TGTGCCAGCAGGCAGTCAGGGGCACTCACCGGGGAGCTGTTTTTT. This gives the protein CASRQSGALTGELFF.

This rearrangement joins TRBV29-1 to TRBJ2-7; tentative D call: TRBD1 (5 bases). The CDR3 consists of 15 residues. V lost 2 bases, J lost 6 bases, and 20 bases lay in between. Looked up from germline, CDR1 is SQVTM and CDR2 is ANQGSEA. CDR3 protein: CSVEYDRGTPGEQYF. The CDR3 DNA is TGCAGCGTTGAATACGATAGGGGTACTCCTGGCGAGCAGTACTTC.

The chain combines TRBV7-3 with TRBJ2-2; 9 bases match TRBD2. CDR3 length: 17 amino acids. The J segment lost 1 base and the V segment lost 4 bases, leaving 7 bases of the junction unmatched. The germline V gene encodes CDR1 SGHTA and CDR2 FQGTGA. In nucleotides, the CDR3 is TGTGCCAGCAGCTCATCCCCGACTAGCGGGAACACCGGGGAGCTGTTTTTT. Its translation is CASSSSPTSGNTGELFF.

The V and J genes are TRBV5-1 and TRBJ1-2; 7 nucleotides match TRBD1. CDR1 SGHRS and CDR2 YFSETQ come from the germline V gene. The CDR3 extends over 15 amino acids. With V trimmed by 1 base and J by 3 bases, 6 bases remained unmatched. The chain's CDR3 is CASSLTGEGDYGYTF. The CDR3 bases are TGCGCCAGCAGCTTGACAGGGGAAGGCGACTATGGCTACACCTTC.

The V gene is TRBV6-5, the J gene TRBJ1-1; TRBD1 is a possible D gene (6 bases). The CDR3 loop spans 13 amino acids. Trimming removed 3 bases from V and 5 bases from J, with 10 bases in between. Germline V gives CDR1 MNHEY, CDR2 SVGAGI. In nucleotides, the CDR3 is TGTGCCAGCAGTTATTTAGGGGGGACTGAAGCTTTCTTT. Amino acid sequence: CASSYLGGTEAFF.

This clone was seen a single time. V and J are TRBV2 and TRBJ2-2; 10 nucleotides line up with TRBD2. This CDR3 comprises 15 residues. Germline CDR1 SNHLY, CDR2 FYNNEI. V trimming: 6 bases; J trimming: 3 bases; junction bases outside the gene matches: 4. The CDR3 sequence: CASRGSGRDTGELFF. In DNA form, the CDR3 reads TGTGCCAGCAGGGGGAGCGGGAGGGACACCGGGGAGCTGTTTTTT.